This record covers a single TCR beta chain. The target antigen is unknown. The data are from a study of type 1 regulatory T cells. Turning to the study itself: T-allo10 is a Tr1-enriched, alloantigen-specific CD4 T cell product made in vitro.

Study-level points and caveats: Compared with non-type 1 regulatory T cells, type 1 regulatory T cells showed a more restricted TCR repertoire.

TCRdb redid the calling of the reads with MiXCR, one entry per CDR3 protein. The sample has roughly 62,000 distinct CDR3 sequences, 62% seen once; the top ten hold over 1.5%. V was pared by 5 bases and J by 5 bases, with 4 bases of the junction left unmatched. The CDR3 has 13 residues. CDR1 is LNHDA and CDR2 is SQIVND in the germline V gene (reference sequence). The specimen sequenced was cultured non-Tr1 T cells, either the whole culture or a sorted T cell fraction (not recorded which). This sequence originates from a human donor in good health. This chain joins TRBV19 and TRBJ2-3; TRBD1 matches 7 bases. CDR3 protein: CASSRTGKDTQYF. The CDR3 nucleotides read TGTGCCAGTAGTCGGACAGGCAAAGATACGCAGTATTTT.